These 30 T cell receptor beta chains were sequenced from one sample in a study of blood T cell repertoires in COVID-19. Sequencing was performed with immunoSEQ multiplex PCR; in TCRdb, only in-frame clones are kept and a portion is missing. This table holds more than 90,000 clones, about nine tenths found once. The sequenced sample consisted of peripheral blood. The receptors stem from a human donor in a cohort sampled during active COVID-19.

The chain links TRBV5-1 to TRBJ2-6; D may be TRBD1 (5 bases). The germline V and J ends were trimmed by 4 bases and 0 bases, with 8 bases remaining between them. Germline V gene sequence: CDR1 SGHRS, CDR2 YFSETQ. The CDR3 loop spans 15 amino acids. CDR3 sequence reads: CASSADSSGANVLTF. CDR3 in DNA: TGCGCCAGCAGCGCCGACAGCTCTGGGGCCAACGTCCTGACTTTC. The complete variable domain, with remaining parts taken from reference TRBV5-1 and TRBJ2-6, reads KAGVTQTPRYLIKTRGQQVTLSCSPISGHRSVSWYQQTPGQGLQFLFEYFSETQRNKGNFPGRFSGRQFSNSRSEMNVSTLELGDSALYLCASSADSSGANVLTFGAGSRLTVL.

The chain couples TRBV5-1 to TRBJ1-3; TRBD1 is a possible D gene (6 bases). CDR1 and CDR2 (germline): SGHRS, YFSETQ. This CDR3 has 18 amino acids. Between the trimmed V and J ends, which lost 1 base and 6 bases, there was a span of 23 bases. CDR3 in DNA: TGCGCCAGCAGCTTGTCCACATCCGAACAGGGACATCAAAACACCATATATTTT. It is translated as CASSLSTSEQGHQNTIYF.

The chain combines TRBV6-4 with TRBJ1-2, with 9 bases that match TRBD1. Germline CDR1 and CDR2: MRHNA and SNTAGT. Trimming took 6 bases from V and 1 from J; bases not matched to a gene: 6. The CDR3 extends over 15 amino acids. For the CDR3, the DNA is TGTGCCAGCAGGGGGACAGGGACTTTTAACTATGGCTACACCTTC. Translating it yields CASRGTGTFNYGYTF.

The chain links TRBV5-4 to TRBJ2-3, with 7 bases lining up with TRBD1. The length of the CDR3 is 14 residues. Trimming removed 0 bases from V and 4 bases from J; junction bases left unmatched: 2. Germline V gives CDR1 SGHNT, CDR2 YYREEE (reference sequence). This chain's CDR3 is CASSLDRGADTQYF. For the CDR3, the DNA is TGTGCCAGCAGCTTGGACAGGGGTGCAGATACGCAGTATTTT.

The J gene is TRBJ2-5, the V gene TRBV19; 10 bases align to TRBD1. The CDR3 sequence is 16 residues long. Per germline, CDR1 LNHDA and CDR2 SQIVND (reference sequence). With 6 bases clipped from V and 5 bases from J, the junction kept 12 bases outside the gene matches. CDR3 amino acids: CASSVSGQGRVETQYF. CDR3 nucleotides: TGTGCCAGTAGCGTCTCGGGACAGGGGCGAGTTGAGACCCAGTACTTC. Complete variable domain (other parts from reference TRBV19 and TRBJ2-5): DGGITQSPKYLFRKEGQNVTLSCEQNLNHDAMYWYRQDPGQGLRLIYYSQIVNDFQKGDIAEGYSVSREKKESFPLTVTSAQKNPTAFYLCASSVSGQGRVETQYFGPGTRLLVL.

This clone turned up a few times. The chain carries TRBV6-5 and TRBJ2-7; the match to TRBD2 covers 12 bases. This CDR3 is built from 14 residues. Germline V gene sequence: CDR1 MNHEY, CDR2 SVGAGI. Germline trimming cut 6 bases from V and 3 bases from J; bases unmatched to any gene: 3. The CDR3 sequence is CASSWTSGIYEQYF. The CDR3 nucleotides read TGTGCCAGCAGCTGGACTAGCGGGATCTACGAGCAGTACTTC.

CDR3 protein: CAWDKMLTYEQYF. In DNA, the CDR3 is TGTGCCTGGGACAAAATGCTTACCTACGAGCAGTACTTC. The V gene is TRBV30, the J gene TRBJ2-7; D gene uncertain. This CDR3 spans 13 amino acids. V was trimmed by 5 bases and J by 2 bases, leaving 13 bases between them. CDR1 GTSNPN and CDR2 SVGIG come from the germline V gene (reference sequence).

V and J are TRBV6-6 and TRBJ1-1; 10 nucleotides agree with TRBD1. Losses at the gene ends were 8 bases for V and 5 bases for J; bases not matched to a gene: 14. The CDR3 runs to 16 residues. Per germline, CDR1 MNHNY and CDR2 SVGAGI (reference sequence). Written as DNA, the CDR3 is TGTGCCAGCCGTAGAGGGACAGGGGCCACGGGGACTGAAGCTTTCTTT. Amino acids: CASRRGTGATGTEAFF.

This chain joins TRBV20-1 and TRBJ1-1; 9 bases agree with TRBD1. J lost 11 bases, V lost 3 bases, and 1 base had no gene match. This CDR3 has 10 residues. The germline V gene encodes CDR1 DFQATT and CDR2 SNEGSKA (reference sequence). CDR3 sequence: CSARGQGAFF. The CDR3 DNA sequence: TGCAGTGCTAGGGGACAGGGTGCTTTCTTT.

The chain uses TRBV11-2 and TRBJ2-7, with D uncertain. Germline V CDR1 and CDR2: SGHAT, FQNNGV. This CDR3 has 12 amino acids. V was trimmed by 1 base and J by 7 bases, leaving 8 bases between them. The CDR3 DNA reads as TGTGCCAGCAGCTTAGGTGAGACAGAGCAGTACTTC. Protein: CASSLGETEQYF.

J is TRBJ2-2 and V is TRBV28, with 8 bases fitting TRBD2. Germline CDR1 and CDR2: MDHEN and SYDVKM. CDR3 length: 15 residues. Trimming removed 6 bases from V and 4 bases from J; junction bases left unmatched: 7. CDR3 amino acids: CASSLLREGTGELFF. The CDR3 DNA reads as TGTGCCAGCAGCCTCCTACGGGAGGGCACCGGGGAGCTGTTTTTT.

The chain couples TRBV19 to TRBJ1-5, with 7 bases identical to TRBD1. With V trimmed by 4 bases and J by 4 bases, 4 bases remained unmatched. The CDR3 is 14 residues long. Germline CDR1 reads LNHDA; CDR2 reads SQIVND (reference sequence). The CDR3, as DNA: TGTGCCAGTAGTAGGGACAGTTTAAATCAGCCCCAGCATTTT. Translation: CASSRDSLNQPQHF.

The table lists this clone with many counts. The V gene is TRBV4-1, the J gene TRBJ1-2; D may be TRBD1 (5 bases). Trimming cost V 4 bases and J 0 bases, with 9 bases left between them. CDR1 is MGHRA, CDR2 YSYEKL, per germline. The CDR3 has 14 amino acids. Here the CDR3 reads CASSRQNTNYGYTF. The CDR3 bases are TGCGCCAGCAGCCGACAGAATACTAACTATGGCTACACCTTC.

This rearrangement joins TRBV7-3 to TRBJ1-1; TRBD1 matches 9 bases. This CDR3 contains 16 residues. The germline gives CDR1 SGHTA, CDR2 FQGTGA. Germline trimming cut 2 bases from V and 4 bases from J; bases unmatched to any gene: 8. The CDR3 loop reads CASSLLKQTGGTEAFF. CDR3 DNA sequence: TGTGCCAGCAGCTTATTAAAACAGACAGGGGGCACTGAAGCTTTCTTT.

The chain joins TRBV18 to TRBJ1-3; no firm D call. CDR1 and CDR2 from the germline V gene are KGHSH and LQKENI. With 6 bases removed from V and 1 base from J, the gap between germline ends came to 10 bases. The CDR3 is 14 amino acids. CDR3 region: CASSTEGSGNTIYF. The CDR3 DNA reads TGTGCCAGCTCCACGGAGGGTTCTGGAAACACCATATATTTT. Together with reference TRBV18 and TRBJ1-3, the CDR3 gives the full variable domain: NAGVMQNPRHLVRRRGQEARLRCSPMKGHSHVYWYRQLPEEGLKFMVYLQKENIIDESGMPKERFSAEFPKEGPSILRIQQVVRGDSAAYFCASSTEGSGNTIYFGEGSWLTVV.

J is TRBJ2-2 and V is TRBV7-2; D is possibly TRBD1 (5 bases). The ends were cut back, 1 base at V and 6 bases at J, with 9 bases in the middle. Germline CDR1 reads SGHTA; CDR2 reads FQGNSA. The CDR3 consists of 14 residues. The CDR3 coding sequence is TGTGCCAGCAGCTTAGGGTTAGGGGCCGGGGAGCTGTTTTTT. This gives the protein CASSLGLGAGELFF.

V and J are TRBV19 and TRBJ2-3; tentatively, D is TRBD1 (5 bases). The CDR3 length is 15 residues. Germline loops: CDR1 LNHDA, CDR2 SQIVND (reference sequence). Trimming stripped 9 bases from V and 1 base from J, with 17 bases between. The CDR3 reads CASNPQGEGTDTQYF. In nucleotides, the CDR3 is TGTGCCAGCAACCCCCAAGGGGAAGGCACAGATACGCAGTATTTT.

The DNA for the CDR3 is TGCGCCAGCAGCCTCGGACGGCCAGGGGGGGCCAACGTCCTGACTTTC. It codes for CASSLGRPGGANVLTF. This chain joins TRBV4-1 and TRBJ2-6, with a weak D call TRBD1 (5 bases). The CDR3 has 16 amino acids. The germline V gene encodes CDR1 MGHRA and CDR2 YSYEKL. Trimming removed 4 bases at V and 4 bases at J, with 14 bases between.

The chain is built from TRBV7-9 and TRBJ1-5; D unresolved. Germline values: CDR1 SEHNR, CDR2 FQNEAQ (reference sequence). CDR3 length: 15 amino acids. The V gene lost 6 bases and the J gene lost 3 bases, with 15 bases spanning the gap. The DNA of the CDR3 is TGTGCCAGCAGACGAGTAAGGAGGTACAATCAGCCCCAGCATTTT. Protein product: CASRRVRRYNQPQHF.

CDR3 coding DNA: TGTGCCAGCAGTGAAGGTGGGGGGCAGCCCCAGCATTTT. This encodes CASSEGGGQPQHF. The chain joins TRBV6-4 to TRBJ1-5, with D tentatively TRBD1 (5 bases). V lost 3 bases and J lost 7, with 10 bases in between. The CDR3 is 13 amino acids. Germline V gives CDR1 MRHNA, CDR2 SNTAGT.

The rearrangement joins TRBV27 to TRBJ1-5, with TRBD1 as a possible D gene (5 bases). Germline loops: CDR1 MNHEY, CDR2 SMNVEV (reference sequence). The CDR3 totals 15 residues. V lost 3 bases to trimming and J lost 5 bases, with 14 bases between them. In nucleotides, the CDR3 is TGTGCCAGCAGTTTGCGGAGGGCGGGGGATCAGCCCCAGCATTTT. This sequence encodes CASSLRRAGDQPQHF.

This clone showed up just once. The chain uses TRBV19 and TRBJ2-1; TRBD2 agrees at 9 bases. Germline V gene sequence: CDR1 LNHDA, CDR2 SQIVND (reference sequence). The CDR3 is made up of 13 amino acids. Losses at the gene ends were 7 bases for V and 2 bases for J; bases not matched to a gene: 0. The CDR3 sequence: CASTSGTYNEQFF. The CDR3 nucleotides read TGTGCCAGTACTAGCGGGACCTACAATGAGCAGTTCTTC.

The CDR3 DNA is TGTGCCAGTAGTGGGCGGGAGGGAAACAATGAGCAGTTCTTC. This translates into CASSGREGNNEQFF. The V gene is TRBV19, the J gene TRBJ2-1; 9 bases are shared with TRBD2. The CDR3 runs 14 residues. Trimming cost V 5 bases and J 5 bases; bases outside gene matches: 4. Per germline, CDR1 LNHDA and CDR2 SQIVND (reference sequence).

The chain employs TRBV5-8 and TRBJ2-6, with TRBD1 matching over 9 bases. V was clipped by 0 bases and J by 1 base; unmatched bases: 2. The CDR3 totals 17 residues. Per the germline V gene, CDR1 is SGHTS and CDR2 is YDEGEE. CDR3 in DNA: TGTGCCAGCAGCTTGGGGGACAGGGATTCTGGGGCCAACGTCCTGACTTTC. Its protein is CASSLGDRDSGANVLTF.

J is TRBJ2-3 and V is TRBV27; 8 nucleotides match TRBD1. The CDR3 contains 15 residues. Germline V lookup: CDR1 MNHEY, CDR2 SMNVEV (reference sequence). Trimming at V came to 6 bases and at J to 0 bases, leaving 5 bases not matched to a gene. Written as DNA, the CDR3 is TGTGCCAGCAGATCAGGGGGCGCGAGCACAGATACGCAGTATTTT. Its protein is CASRSGGASTDTQYF.

V gene TRBV7-8 combines with J gene TRBJ1-3, with TRBD1 matching 7 bases. V shed 5 bases and J 0 bases; nucleotides not matched to a gene: 4. CDR3 length: 15 amino acids. Germline loops: CDR1 SGHVS, CDR2 FQNEAQ. CDR3 DNA: TGTGCCAGCAGCCGAGACAGGGCCTCTGGAAACACCATATATTTT. Its protein product is CASSRDRASGNTIYF.

The rearrangement links TRBV7-6 to TRBJ2-3, with no clear D. The V end was cut by 2 bases, the J end by 5 bases, with 5 bases between. The CDR3 has 12 amino acids. Germline CDR1 reads SGHVS; CDR2 reads FNYEAQ. The chain's CDR3 is CASSLLRDTQYF. In nucleotides, the CDR3 is TGTGCCAGCAGCTTACTAAGAGATACGCAGTATTTT.

J is TRBJ2-5 and V is TRBV7-9, with D maybe TRBD1 (5 bases). V was shortened by 0 bases and J by 5 bases, with 7 bases between the two germline ends. Germline lookup yields CDR1 SEHNR and CDR2 FQNEAQ (reference sequence). The CDR3 has 13 residues. The CDR3 bases are TGTGCCAGCAGCTTAGCATCAGGGGAGACCCAGTACTTC. Protein product: CASSLASGETQYF.

The chain employs TRBV13 and TRBJ2-7; 15 positions match TRBD2. The CDR3 is 18 residues long. Germline CDR1 is PRHDT and CDR2 is FYEKMQ (reference sequence). The trim removed 5 bases at V and 0 bases at J, leaving 8 bases unmatched. The CDR3 loop reads CASSTRTSGGARSYEQYF. For the CDR3, the DNA is TGTGCCAGCAGCACGCGGACTAGCGGGGGGGCCCGCTCCTACGAGCAGTACTTC.

The chain carries TRBV28 and TRBJ2-1; 7 bases are a match to TRBD2. In germline, CDR1 is MDHEN, CDR2 SYDVKM. The V segment lost 8 bases and the J segment 8 bases; nucleotides outside the gene matches: 6. The CDR3 covers 12 residues. The CDR3 loop is CASRGSPDEQFF. The CDR3 DNA reads TGTGCCAGCCGCGGGAGTCCGGATGAGCAGTTCTTC.